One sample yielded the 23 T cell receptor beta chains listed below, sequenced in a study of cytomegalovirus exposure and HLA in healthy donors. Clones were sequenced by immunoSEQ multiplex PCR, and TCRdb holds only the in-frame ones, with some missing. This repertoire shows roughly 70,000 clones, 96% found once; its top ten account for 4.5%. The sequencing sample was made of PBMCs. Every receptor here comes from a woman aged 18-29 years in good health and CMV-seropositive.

The CDR3 spells CASSPAGQASTDTQYF. The CDR3 nucleotides read TGCGCCAGCAGCCCGGCTGGACAGGCGAGCACAGATACGCAGTATTTT. The V gene is TRBV4-1, the J gene TRBJ2-3; 7 nucleotides align to TRBD1. Losses at the gene ends were 4 bases for V and 0 bases for J; bases not matched to a gene: 7. The CDR3 sequence is 16 residues long. Germline loops: CDR1 MGHRA, CDR2 YSYEKL.

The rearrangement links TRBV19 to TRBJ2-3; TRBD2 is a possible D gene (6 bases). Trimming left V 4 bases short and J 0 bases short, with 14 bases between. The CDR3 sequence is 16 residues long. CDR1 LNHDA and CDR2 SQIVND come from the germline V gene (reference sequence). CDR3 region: CASSSGLTLSTDTQYF. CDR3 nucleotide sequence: TGTGCCAGTAGTAGTGGACTAACCCTAAGCACAGATACGCAGTATTTT.

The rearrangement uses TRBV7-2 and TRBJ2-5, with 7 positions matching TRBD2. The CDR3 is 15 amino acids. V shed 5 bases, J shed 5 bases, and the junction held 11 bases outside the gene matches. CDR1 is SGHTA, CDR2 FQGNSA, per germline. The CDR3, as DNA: TGTGCCAGCAGCCGTCTAGCGGCACGGGGGGAGACCCAGTACTTC. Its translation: CASSRLAARGETQYF.

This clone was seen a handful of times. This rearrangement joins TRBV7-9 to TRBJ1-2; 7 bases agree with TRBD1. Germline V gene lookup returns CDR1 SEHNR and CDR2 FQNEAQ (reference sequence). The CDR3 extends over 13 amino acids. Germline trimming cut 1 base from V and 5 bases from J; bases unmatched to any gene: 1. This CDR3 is CASSLGQGYGYTF. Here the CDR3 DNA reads TGTGCCAGCAGCTTAGGACAGGGATATGGCTACACCTTC.

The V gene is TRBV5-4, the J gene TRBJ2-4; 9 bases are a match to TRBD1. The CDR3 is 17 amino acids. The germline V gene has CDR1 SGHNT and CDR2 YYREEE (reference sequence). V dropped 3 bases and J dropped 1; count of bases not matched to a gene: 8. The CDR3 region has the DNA TGTGCCAGCAGCTGGAATTCCGGGACAGGGGCCAAAAACATTCAGTACTTC. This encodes CASSWNSGTGAKNIQYF.

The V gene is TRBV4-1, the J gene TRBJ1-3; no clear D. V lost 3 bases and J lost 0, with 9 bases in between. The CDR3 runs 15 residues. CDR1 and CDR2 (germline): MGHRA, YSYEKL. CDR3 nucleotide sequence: TGCGCCAGCAGCCATTCGTTTCTCTCTGGAAACACCATATATTTT. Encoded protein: CASSHSFLSGNTIYF.

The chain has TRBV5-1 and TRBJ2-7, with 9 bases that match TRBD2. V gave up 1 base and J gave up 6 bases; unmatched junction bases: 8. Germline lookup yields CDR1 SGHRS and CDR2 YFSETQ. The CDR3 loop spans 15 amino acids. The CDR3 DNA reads TGCGCCAGCAGCTTGAAGGGGGGCGGGAGGGTCGAGCAGTACTTC. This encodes CASSLKGGGRVEQYF.

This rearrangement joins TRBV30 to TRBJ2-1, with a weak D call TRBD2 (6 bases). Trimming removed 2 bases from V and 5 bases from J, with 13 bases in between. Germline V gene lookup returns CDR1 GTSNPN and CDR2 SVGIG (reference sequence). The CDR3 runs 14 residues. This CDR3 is CAWSTGGINNEQFF. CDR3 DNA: TGTGCCTGGAGTACGGGCGGGATAAACAATGAGCAGTTCTTC.

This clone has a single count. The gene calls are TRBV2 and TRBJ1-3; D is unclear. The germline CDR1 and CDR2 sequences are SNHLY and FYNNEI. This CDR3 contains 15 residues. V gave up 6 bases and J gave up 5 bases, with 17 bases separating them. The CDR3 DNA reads TGTGCCAGCAGAGCGGGTAAGGAAGTCCGAAACACCATATATTTT. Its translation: CASRAGKEVRNTIYF. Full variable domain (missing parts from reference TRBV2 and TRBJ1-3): EPEVTQTPSHQVTQMGQEVILRCVPISNHLYFYWYRQILGQKVEFLVSFYNNEISEKSEIFDDQFSVERPDGSNFTLKIRSTKLEDSAMYFCASRAGKEVRNTIYFGEGSWLTVV.

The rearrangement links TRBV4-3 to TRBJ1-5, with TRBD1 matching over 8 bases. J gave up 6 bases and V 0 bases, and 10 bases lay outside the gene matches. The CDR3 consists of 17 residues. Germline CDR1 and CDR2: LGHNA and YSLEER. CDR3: CASSQDIGQGAGQPQHF. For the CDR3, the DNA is TGCGCCAGCAGCCAAGATATTGGGCAGGGGGCCGGTCAGCCCCAGCATTTT.

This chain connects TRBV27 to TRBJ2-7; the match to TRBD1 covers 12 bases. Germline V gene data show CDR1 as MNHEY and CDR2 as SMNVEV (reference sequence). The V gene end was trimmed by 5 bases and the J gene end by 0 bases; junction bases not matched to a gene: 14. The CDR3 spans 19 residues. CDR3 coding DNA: TGTGCCAGCAGTCTCTCCGGGACAGGGGGCTTCGGGACCTCCTACGAGCAGTACTTC. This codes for CASSLSGTGGFGTSYEQYF.

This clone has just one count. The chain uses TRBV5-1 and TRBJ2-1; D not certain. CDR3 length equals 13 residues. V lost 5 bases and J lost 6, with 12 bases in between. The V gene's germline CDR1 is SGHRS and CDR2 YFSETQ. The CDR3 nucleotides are TGCGCCAGCAGGTTTGACTTCGGCAATGAGCAGTTCTTC. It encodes CASRFDFGNEQFF.

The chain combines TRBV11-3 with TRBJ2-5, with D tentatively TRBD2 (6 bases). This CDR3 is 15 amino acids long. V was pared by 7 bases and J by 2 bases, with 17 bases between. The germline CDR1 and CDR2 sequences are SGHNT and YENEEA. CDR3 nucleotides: TGTGCCAGCAAGGAGGGATGGTTAGGGCAAGAGACCCAGTACTTC. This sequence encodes CASKEGWLGQETQYF.

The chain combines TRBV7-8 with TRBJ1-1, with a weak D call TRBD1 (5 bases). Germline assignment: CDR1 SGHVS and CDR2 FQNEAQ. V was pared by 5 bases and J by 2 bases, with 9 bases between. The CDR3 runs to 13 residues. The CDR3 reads CASSKGVNTEAFF. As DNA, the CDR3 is TGTGCCAGCAGCAAAGGGGTCAACACTGAAGCTTTCTTT.

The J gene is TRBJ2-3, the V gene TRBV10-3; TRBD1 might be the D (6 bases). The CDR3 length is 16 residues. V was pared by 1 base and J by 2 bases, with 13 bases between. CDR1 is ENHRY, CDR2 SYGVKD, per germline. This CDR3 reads CAISEFGTTSTDTQYF. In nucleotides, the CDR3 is TGTGCCATCAGTGAGTTTGGGACAACCTCCACAGATACGCAGTATTTT.

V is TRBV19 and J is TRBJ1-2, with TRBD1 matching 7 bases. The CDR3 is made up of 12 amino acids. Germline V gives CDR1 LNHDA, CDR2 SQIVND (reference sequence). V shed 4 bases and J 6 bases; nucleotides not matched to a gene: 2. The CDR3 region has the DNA TGTGCCAGTAGTAGGACAGGCAATGGCTACACCTTC. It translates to CASSRTGNGYTF.

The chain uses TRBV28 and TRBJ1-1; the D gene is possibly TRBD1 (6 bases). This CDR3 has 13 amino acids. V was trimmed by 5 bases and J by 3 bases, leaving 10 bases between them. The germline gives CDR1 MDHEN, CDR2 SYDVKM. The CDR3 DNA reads TGTGCCAGCAGTGGGAAGGGGGACACTGAAGCTTTCTTT. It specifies CASSGKGDTEAFF.

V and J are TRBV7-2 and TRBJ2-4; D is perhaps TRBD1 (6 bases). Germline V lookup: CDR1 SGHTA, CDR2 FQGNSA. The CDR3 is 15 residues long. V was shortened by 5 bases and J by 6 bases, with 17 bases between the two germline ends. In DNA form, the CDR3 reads TGTGCCAGCAGCCTCGGGACATTGACTGGAAACATTCAGTACTTC. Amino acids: CASSLGTLTGNIQYF.

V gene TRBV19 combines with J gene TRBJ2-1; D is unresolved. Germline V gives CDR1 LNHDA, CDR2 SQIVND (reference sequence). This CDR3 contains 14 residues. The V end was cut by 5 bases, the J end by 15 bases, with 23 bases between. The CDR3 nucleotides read TGTGCCAGTAGTGCCCCTCCCCTACTCGCCCACCCGTTCTTC. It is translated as CASSAPPLLAHPFF.

Here the CDR3 reads CATSRVGRTIQYF. The CDR3 nucleotides are TGTGCCACCAGCAGAGTTGGTAGAACTATACAGTATTTT. This chain connects TRBV15 to TRBJ2-3; D remains ambiguous. The ends were cut back, 1 base at V and 12 bases at J, with 14 bases in the middle. The length of the CDR3 is 13 residues. Germline CDR1 and CDR2: LNHNV and YYDKDF (reference sequence).

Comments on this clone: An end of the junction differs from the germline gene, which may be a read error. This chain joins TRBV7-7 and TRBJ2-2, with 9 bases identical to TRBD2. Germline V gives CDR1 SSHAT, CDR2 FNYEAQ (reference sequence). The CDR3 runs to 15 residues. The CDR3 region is CASSSTSGNTGELFF. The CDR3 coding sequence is TGTGCTAGCAGCTCGACTAGCGGAAACACCGGGGAGCTGTTTTTT. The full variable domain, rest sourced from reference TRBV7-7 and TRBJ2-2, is GAGVSQSPRYKVTKRGQDVTLRCDPISSHATLYWYQQALGQGPEFLTYFNYEAQPDKSGLPSDRFSAERPEGSISTLTIQRTEQRDSAMYRCASSSTSGNTGELFFGEGSRLTVL.

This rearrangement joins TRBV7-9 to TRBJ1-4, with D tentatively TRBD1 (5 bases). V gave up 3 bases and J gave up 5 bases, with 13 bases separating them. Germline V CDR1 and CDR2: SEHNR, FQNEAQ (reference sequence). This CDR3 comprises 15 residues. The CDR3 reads CASSLRQSLNEKLFF. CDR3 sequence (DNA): TGTGCCAGCAGCTTGAGACAGAGCCTAAATGAAAAACTGTTTTTT.

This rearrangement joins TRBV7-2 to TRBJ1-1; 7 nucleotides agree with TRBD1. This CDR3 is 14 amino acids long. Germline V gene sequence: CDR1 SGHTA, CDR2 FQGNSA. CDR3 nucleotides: TGTGCATCGACAGGGTACTTTCCCGGGACTGAAGCTTTCTTT. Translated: CASTGYFPGTEAFF.